A single sample is the source of the 8 T cell receptor beta chains below, sequenced in a study of CD8+CD57+ T cells in acquired aplastic anemia (dated by TCRdb to 2017 to 2018). The sample was run on an Illumina HiSeq 2000. Profiling of TCR beta VDJ combinations and CDR3 sequences used genomic DNA as the template. Through fastp at Q25 and MiXCR, TCRdb rebuilt clones from the public reads, retaining in-frame beta chains. For every CDR3 protein sequence, its rows merge into one entry that carries the most common genes and DNA. This sample holds over 150,000 distinct CDR3 sequences; less than 60% were observed only once. Over 9.5% of the sample comes from the top ten. The patients picked for sequencing were ones in whom flow cytometry had shown an expansion of CD8+CD57+ cells. The material sequenced was sorted CD4+, CD8+, or CD8+CD57+ T cells (not recorded which) from PBMCs. Source of these receptors: a human donor with aplastic anemia.

This clonotype was seen many times. The rearrangement links TRBV29-1 to TRBJ2-1, with 8 bases matching TRBD2. The CDR3 runs 14 residues. With 1 base clipped from V and 8 bases from J, the junction kept 7 bases outside the gene matches. Germline CDR1 is SQVTM and CDR2 is ANQGSEA. As DNA, the CDR3 is TGCAGCGTTGAAGGTGAGACTAGCGTCGATGAGCAGTTCTTC. It translates to CSVEGETSVDEQFF.

The chain couples TRBV2 to TRBJ2-5; 12 bases match TRBD2. Trimming at V came to 5 bases and at J to 12 bases, leaving 4 bases not matched to a gene. CDR1 and CDR2 from the germline V gene are SNHLY and FYNNEI. The CDR3 length is 12 residues. This chain's CDR3 is CASSWTSGKKYF. The CDR3 DNA reads TGTGCCAGCAGTTGGACTAGCGGGAAGAAGTACTTC.

This clonotype came up many times. The V gene is TRBV20-1, the J gene TRBJ1-5; TRBD1 might be the D (5 bases). Germline V gene data show CDR1 as DFQATT and CDR2 as SNEGSKA (reference sequence). This CDR3 contains 14 residues. Trimming left V 0 bases short and J 2 bases short, with 8 bases between. This CDR3 reads CSAREQARNQPQHF. The DNA of the CDR3 is TGCAGTGCTAGAGAACAGGCTCGCAATCAGCCCCAGCATTTT.

The gene calls are TRBV25-1 and TRBJ2-7, with D possibly matching TRBD1 (6 bases). V was pared by 5 bases and J by 3 bases, with 14 bases between. CDR3 length: 14 residues. Looked up from germline, CDR1 is MGHDK and CDR2 is SYGVNS. The CDR3 coding sequence is TGTGCCAGCAGTACCCGGACAGATCTCTACGAGCAGTACTTC. Protein product: CASSTRTDLYEQYF.

The chain joins TRBV13 to TRBJ2-3, with TRBD1 matching over 7 bases. Germline lookup yields CDR1 PRHDT and CDR2 FYEKMQ (reference sequence). This CDR3 comprises 15 residues. V was clipped by 8 bases and J by 6 bases; unmatched bases: 14. CDR3 region: CASPSGQASSDTQYF. For the CDR3, the DNA is TGTGCCAGCCCCTCCGGACAGGCCTCGTCGGATACGCAGTATTTT.

This clonotype was observed once. One end of the junction is discordant with germline, which a read error may explain. The genes are TRBV10-3 and TRBJ2-1; D is unclear. CDR1 ENHRY and CDR2 SYGVKD come from the germline V gene. There are 15 residues in the CDR3. The CDR3 region has the DNA TGTGCCAGCAGTCCAAGGGCCCTCTCCTACAATGAGCAGTTCTTC. This gives the protein CASSPRALSYNEQFF.

This clonotype turned up a few times. The chain joins TRBV11-1 to TRBJ1-6; possibly TRBD1 for D (5 bases). The CDR3 consists of 18 residues. Germline V gene data show CDR1 as SGHAT and CDR2 as FQDESV (reference sequence). Trimming left V 4 bases short and J 3 bases short, with 19 bases between. The CDR3 DNA is TGTGCCAGCAGCTCCTTCCGGGGGGGATCCGTCTATAATTCACCCCTCCACTTT. It translates to CASSSFRGGSVYNSPLHF. The complete variable domain, with remaining parts taken from reference TRBV11-1 and TRBJ1-6, reads EAEVAQSPRYKITEKSQAVAFWCDPISGHATLYWYRQILGQGPELLVQFQDESVVDDSQLPKDRFSAERLKGVDSTLKIQPAELGDSAMYLCASSSFRGGSVYNSPLHFGNGTRLTVT.

This chain connects TRBV20-1 to TRBJ2-1; weak D call: TRBD2 (6 bases). With 5 bases removed from V and 4 bases from J, the gap between germline ends came to 12 bases. The CDR3 extends over 13 amino acids. The germline gives CDR1 DFQATT, CDR2 SNEGSKA (reference sequence). CDR3 DNA sequence: TGCAGTGCTGGAGGGCAGTTATACAATGAGCAGTTCTTC. Amino acid sequence: CSAGGQLYNEQFF.